The 21 T cell receptor beta chains below were found in one sample sequenced in a study of T cell responses to AZD1222 COVID-19 vaccine. Sequenced by immunoSEQ multiplex PCR; TCRdb stores in-frame clones only, minus some. The sample has 150,000 or so clones, around 90% seen once; the top ten hold 4% to 6%. This specimen consisted of peripheral blood, obtained on day 0 of AZD1222 vaccination. The receptor source for this set is an adult in good health.

The gene calls are TRBV6-5 and TRBJ1-1; D gene uncertain. The CDR3 sequence is 11 residues long. V lost 7 bases to trimming and J lost 8 bases, with 11 bases between them. CDR1 is MNHEY, CDR2 SVGAGI, per germline. The DNA for the CDR3 is TGTGCCAGCAACGAAAACCGGGAAGCTTTCTTT. It codes for CASNENREAFF.

This clone was counted ten times or more. This chain uses TRBV6-1 with TRBJ2-1, with 12 positions matching TRBD2. The CDR3 totals 16 residues. CDR1 and CDR2 from the germline V gene are MNHNS and SASEGT. V lost 2 bases to trimming and J lost 1 base; unmatched junction nucleotides: 0. DNA for the CDR3: TGTGCCAGCAGTGAACTAGCGGGAGGGTCCTACAATGAGCAGTTCTTC. Translating it yields CASSELAGGSYNEQFF.

V gene TRBV19 combines with J gene TRBJ2-1; D ambiguous. Germline CDR1 LNHDA, CDR2 SQIVND (reference sequence). V was clipped by 1 base and J by 6 bases, with 13 bases between them. The CDR3 totals 15 residues. The chain's CDR3 is CASSIGWNPSNEQFF. In nucleotides, the CDR3 is TGTGCCAGTAGTATAGGTTGGAACCCCAGCAATGAGCAGTTCTTC.

The rearrangement joins TRBV3-1 (or the pseudogene TRBV3-2) to TRBJ2-1, with D maybe TRBD2 (6 bases). V gave up 4 bases and J gave up 12 bases, with 19 bases separating them. The CDR3 is 14 residues long. Germline loops: CDR1 LGHDT, CDR2 YNNKEL (reference sequence). CDR3 region: CASSRGDSQFGQFF. The CDR3 DNA sequence: TGTGCCAGCAGCCGGGGGGACTCCCAGTTCGGGCAGTTCTTC.

The chain is built from TRBV9 and TRBJ2-1; D is ambiguous. The CDR3 is made up of 15 amino acids. V lost 4 bases to trimming and J lost 4 bases, with 15 bases between them. Germline V gives CDR1 SGDLS, CDR2 YYNGEE. CDR3: CASSPDPVPYNEQFF. CDR3 DNA: TGTGCCAGCAGCCCCGACCCTGTTCCGTACAATGAGCAGTTCTTC.

The genes are TRBV2 and TRBJ2-3; D is unresolved. CDR1 SNHLY and CDR2 FYNNEI come from the germline V gene. V was cut by 3 bases and J by 0 bases, with 7 bases left in between. CDR3 length: 14 amino acids. CDR3 in DNA: TGTGCCAGCAGTGATGCCTGGAGCACAGATACGCAGTATTTT. Amino acid sequence: CASSDAWSTDTQYF.

CDR3 region: CAISEWREGFGNTIYF. The CDR3 nucleotides read TGTGCCATCAGTGAGTGGAGGGAAGGATTTGGAAACACCATATATTTT. This chain joins TRBV10-3 and TRBJ1-3; no definite D call. Germline lookup yields CDR1 ENHRY and CDR2 SYGVKD. V lost 1 base and J lost 3, with 13 bases in between. This CDR3 region has 16 residues.

The chain combines TRBV11-2 with TRBJ2-1; tentatively, D is TRBD2 (6 bases). This CDR3 comprises 15 residues. V was pared by 0 bases and J by 8 bases, with 14 bases between. Germline V lookup: CDR1 SGHAT, CDR2 FQNNGV. DNA of the CDR3: TGTGCCAGCAGCTTAGACGTCGCGGGAAATCATGAGCAGTTCTTC. This gives the protein CASSLDVAGNHEQFF.

The rearrangement joins TRBV28 to TRBJ2-5, with D uncertain. Germline values: CDR1 MDHEN, CDR2 SYDVKM. Trimming stripped 5 bases from V and 3 bases from J, with 10 bases between. The CDR3 consists of 13 residues. Here the CDR3 DNA reads TGTGCCAGCAGTGCAATGTGGGAAGAGACCCAGTACTTC. The encoded protein is CASSAMWEETQYF.

The chain couples TRBV5-1 to TRBJ2-3, with 11 bases lining up with TRBD2. CDR3 length: 15 amino acids. V lost 1 base and J lost 6; bases outside the gene matches: 4. Per the germline V gene, CDR1 is SGHRS and CDR2 is YFSETQ. CDR3 loop: CASSLTSGSLDTQYF. As DNA, the CDR3 is TGCGCCAGCAGCTTGACTAGCGGGAGTCTGGATACGCAGTATTTT.

This chain connects TRBV6-4 to TRBJ2-7; 8 bases map to TRBD2. The CDR3 spans 16 residues. V gave up 0 bases and J gave up 5 bases; unmatched junction bases: 9. From germline, CDR1 is MRHNA and CDR2 SNTAGT. CDR3 loop: CASSDSGTRGGDEQYF. CDR3 DNA: TGTGCCAGCAGTGACTCGGGGACCCGGGGGGGGGACGAGCAGTACTTC.

The chain carries TRBV3-1 (or the pseudogene TRBV3-2) and TRBJ2-7; TRBD1 matches 7 bases. The germline V gene encodes CDR1 LGHDT and CDR2 YNNKEL (reference sequence). With 2 bases clipped from V and 1 base from J, the junction kept 8 bases outside the gene matches. The CDR3 consists of 16 residues. CDR3 DNA sequence: TGTGCCAGCAGCCAACTTCGGGACAGACCTTCCTACGAGCAGTACTTC. It is translated as CASSQLRDRPSYEQYF.

The J gene is TRBJ2-7, the V gene TRBV6-1; weak D call: TRBD2 (6 bases). V was cut by 2 bases and J by 5 bases, with 16 bases left in between. Germline assignment: CDR1 MNHNS and CDR2 SASEGT. This CDR3 spans 15 amino acids. The CDR3 nucleotides read TGTGCCAGCAGTGAAAGCCTAGCGTCGATTCACGAGCAGTACTTC. Translating it yields CASSESLASIHEQYF.

CDR3 DNA: TGTGCCAGTAGTATAGTCAGGGAAATCGCCGGGGAGCTGTTTTTT. It yields the protein CASSIVREIAGELFF. This rearrangement joins TRBV19 to TRBJ2-2, with D perhaps matching TRBD1 (5 bases). The CDR3 is made up of 15 amino acids. Germline lookup yields CDR1 LNHDA and CDR2 SQIVND (reference sequence). Trimming removed 1 base from V and 6 bases from J, with 12 bases in between.

V and J are TRBV24-1 and TRBJ2-5; 8 bases match TRBD2. This CDR3 spans 15 amino acids. After removal of 4 bases from V and 5 bases from J, the junction contained 8 bases not matched to a gene. Germline V CDR1 and CDR2: KGHDR, SFDVKD. DNA for the CDR3: TGTGCCACCAGTGACGCCGGTTCTAGCGGGGAGACCCAGTACTTC. Protein: CATSDAGSSGETQYF.

CDR3 amino acids: CATSRGGPSGLRLYEQYF. In nucleotides, the CDR3 is TGTGCCACCAGCAGGGGGGGTCCCTCTGGCCTTAGGCTCTACGAGCAGTACTTC. The chain couples TRBV15 to TRBJ2-7; tentative D call: TRBD2 (6 bases). Germline CDR1 and CDR2: LNHNV and YYDKDF (reference sequence). The CDR3 spans 18 residues. V dropped 3 bases and J dropped 3 bases, with 24 bases sitting between them.

The V gene is TRBV9, the J gene TRBJ2-1; D may be TRBD1 (5 bases). The ends were cut back, 2 bases at V and 6 bases at J, with 9 bases in the middle. The CDR3 is 13 residues long. Germline values: CDR1 SGDLS, CDR2 YYNGEE. CDR3 sequence: CASSVQGGNEQFF. DNA for the CDR3: TGTGCCAGCAGCGTCCAGGGTGGCAATGAGCAGTTCTTC.

This rearrangement joins TRBV27 to TRBJ2-3; D remains unclear. V dropped 3 bases and J dropped 1 base, with 5 bases sitting between them. The CDR3 totals 13 residues. Germline assignment: CDR1 MNHEY and CDR2 SMNVEV (reference sequence). The CDR3 protein is CASSFIGTDTQYF. The CDR3 bases are TGTGCCAGCAGTTTTATTGGCACAGATACGCAGTATTTT.

The chain is built from TRBV4-3 and TRBJ1-1; no clear D gene. The germline V gene encodes CDR1 LGHNA and CDR2 YSLEER. This CDR3 contains 13 residues. V lost 0 bases, J lost 2 bases, and 4 bases lay in between. Here the CDR3 DNA reads TGCGCCAGCAGCCAAGATTACAACACTGAAGCTTTCTTT. It specifies CASSQDYNTEAFF.

J is TRBJ1-1 and V is TRBV5-6; perhaps TRBD1 as D (5 bases). V shed 1 base and J shed 11 bases, with 12 bases lying between them. CDR1 and CDR2 (germline): SGHDT, YYEEEE. The CDR3 covers 12 residues. The CDR3 sequence: CASSLIGTRAFF. In nucleotides, the CDR3 is TGTGCCAGCAGCTTGATCGGGACTAGGGCTTTCTTT.

The rearrangement uses TRBV19 and TRBJ2-2, with a possible D match to TRBD2 (5 bases). In germline, CDR1 is LNHDA, CDR2 SQIVND (reference sequence). V was trimmed by 6 bases and J by 0 bases, leaving 11 bases between them. CDR3 length: 15 residues. The CDR3 coding sequence is TGTGCCAGTAGCGGCTGGGGAGCGAACACCGGGGAGCTGTTTTTT. It codes for CASSGWGANTGELFF. Variable domain in full (rest from reference TRBV19 and TRBJ2-2): DGGITQSPKYLFRKEGQNVTLSCEQNLNHDAMYWYRQDPGQGLRLIYYSQIVNDFQKGDIAEGYSVSREKKESFPLTVTSAQKNPTAFYLCASSGWGANTGELFFGEGSRLTVL.